This is a list of T cell receptor beta chains from one sample in a study of long-term antiretroviral therapy in people with HIV. Profiled with immunoSEQ multiplex PCR; TCRdb holds only in-frame clones, not every one. This table holds approximately 19,000 clones, just over 75% found once. Source: unsorted PBMCs, taken 0.5 years before starting antiretroviral therapy. The receptors derive from a woman aged 50 to 60 with HIV. Both conserved end residues are part of each CDR3. Fields, in order: CDR3 protein, CDR3 DNA, D gene, J gene, V gene, clone size. The D gene is left open where the match is weak. Clone size is shown for a subset of rows, as once, few, many or a class of expanded clone.

CASSSQGGNYGYTF	TGTGCCAGCAGCTCACAGGGGGGAAACTATGGCTACACCTTC	TRBD1	TRBJ1-2	TRBV11-2	once
CARGTLNYGYTF	TGCGCCAGAGGGACACTAAACTATGGCTACACCTTC	NA	TRBJ1-2	TRBV5-1	few
CASIGPPSGGYTF	TGTGCCAGCATAGGGCCGCCGTCGGGAGGCTACACCTTC	NA	TRBJ1-2	TRBV6-6	NA
CASSLGGINTEAFF	TGTGCCAGCAGCTTGGGGGGGATAAACACTGAAGCTTTCTTT	NA	TRBJ1-1	TRBV7-2	NA
CASSDSGGYHNEQFF	TGTGCCAGCAGCGATAGCGGGGGGTACCACAATGAGCAGTTCTTC	TRBD2	TRBJ2-1	TRBV9	NA
CASSPGMNTEAFF	TGTGCCAGCAGCCCCGGGATGAACACTGAAGCTTTCTTT	NA	TRBJ1-1	TRBV6-5	once
CASSPRDRATEAFF	TGCGCCAGCAGCCCCCGGGACAGGGCTACTGAAGCTTTCTTT	TRBD1	TRBJ1-1	TRBV4-1	NA
CASSSTQGRNEQFF	TGTGCCAGCAGTTCCACCCAAGGGCGAAATGAGCAGTTCTTC	NA	TRBJ2-1	TRBV6-6	NA
CASSSAGGATGELFF	TGCGCCAGCAGCTCCGCGGGGGGTGCCACCGGGGAGCTGTTTTTT	TRBD2	TRBJ2-2	TRBV5-1	NA
CASSPQGVSQETQYF	TGTGCCAGCAGCCCCCAGGGGGTCTCCCAAGAGACCCAGTACTTC	TRBD1	TRBJ2-5	TRBV27	NA
CASSIGWNTYQPQHF	TGTGCCAGTAGTATAGGCTGGAACACGTATCAGCCCCAGCATTTT	NA	TRBJ1-5	TRBV19	NA
CASSPTGTSYEQYF	TGTGCCAGCAGCCCCACCGGGACTAGCTACGAGCAGTACTTC	TRBD2	TRBJ2-7	TRBV13	NA
CASGSTATGETQYF	TGTGCTAGTGGTTCCACCGCAACGGGGGAGACCCAGTACTTC	NA	TRBJ2-5	TRBV12-5	NA
CASSPWGGPPTNEKLFF	TGTGCCAGTAGTCCGTGGGGAGGACCCCCAACTAATGAAAAACTGTTTTTT	NA	TRBJ1-4	TRBV19	NA
CASSQDSARGLNEQFF	TGCGCCAGCAGCCAAGATTCCGCGCGAGGGCTAAATGAGCAGTTCTTC	NA	TRBJ2-1	TRBV4-1	NA
CASSPDRNQPQHF	TGTGCCAGCTCACCGGACAGGAATCAGCCCCAGCATTTT	TRBD1	TRBJ1-5	TRBV18	NA
CASSLRGSASPLHF	TGCGCCAGCAGCTTGAGAGGGTCAGCTTCACCCCTCCACTTT	NA	TRBJ1-6	TRBV5-1	NA
CASSPLATYNEQFF	TGTGCCAGCAGTCCCCTAGCGACCTACAATGAGCAGTTCTTC	NA	TRBJ2-1	TRBV2	NA
CASGRHSYEQYF	TGTGCTAGTGGGCGGCACTCCTACGAGCAGTACTTC	NA	TRBJ2-7	TRBV12-5	NA
CSGRKGADTEAFF	TGCAGCGGGAGGAAAGGGGCGGACACTGAAGCTTTCTTT	NA	TRBJ1-1	TRBV29-1	NA
CASSIGLGYEQYF	TGTGCCAGCAGTATCGGACTGGGATACGAGCAGTACTTC	NA	TRBJ2-7	TRBV28	medium-sized
CASSSGNEKLFF	TGTGCCAGCAGTTCCGGGAATGAAAAACTGTTTTTT	NA	TRBJ1-4	TRBV28	NA
CASSVDLGGPNEQFF	TGTGCCAGCAGCGTAGATCTCGGGGGGCCAAATGAGCAGTTCTTC	NA	TRBJ2-1	TRBV9	NA
CASRQETQYF	TGTGCCAGCAGACAAGAGACCCAGTACTTC	NA	TRBJ2-5	TRBV7-9	NA
CASSSALPGVTRAGANVLTF	TGCGCCAGCAGCTCGGCCCTCCCGGGGGTGACGAGGGCTGGGGCCAACGTCCTGACTTTC	NA	TRBJ2-6	TRBV5-1	NA
CASTPGGGDYGYTF	TGCGCCAGCACCCCGGGAGGGGGCGACTATGGCTACACCTTC	TRBD1	TRBJ1-2	TRBV10-2	NA
CASSVGAHSGNTIYF	TGTGCCAGCAGCGTAGGTGCCCACTCTGGAAACACCATATATTTT	NA	TRBJ1-3	TRBV9	medium-sized
CASSLGTALGTDTQYF	TGTGCCAGCTCACTCGGGACGGCGTTGGGCACAGATACGCAGTATTTT	NA	TRBJ2-3	TRBV18	NA
CASSQADRYHGYTF	TGCGCCAGCAGCCAAGCCGACAGGTACCATGGCTACACCTTC	NA	TRBJ1-2	TRBV4-1	NA
CASSFGGRGREQYF	TGTGCCAGCAGCTTCGGGGGTAGGGGGAGGGAGCAGTACTTC	NA	TRBJ2-7	TRBV7-2	NA
CASSLEGNEQFF	TGTGCCAGCAGCTTAGAGGGCAATGAGCAGTTCTTC	NA	TRBJ2-1	TRBV7-6	NA
CASPGTGSQETQYF	TGTGCCAGCCCAGGGACAGGGTCACAAGAGACCCAGTACTTC	TRBD1	TRBJ2-5	TRBV2	NA
CASSIDRGQVYNEQFF	TGTGCCAGTAGTATAGATAGGGGACAGGTATACAATGAGCAGTTCTTC	TRBD1	TRBJ2-1	TRBV19	NA
CASSPKKIHWQPQHF	TGCGCCAGCAGCCCTAAGAAGATACATTGGCAGCCCCAGCATTTT	NA	TRBJ1-5	TRBV10-1	NA